Here is one T cell receptor (beta chain) with its context. This sample was taken from a study of CD8 T cells in Susac syndrome. As for the study in general: Eight or nine of the sequenced Susac syndrome patients were in remission, and roughly 6 had active disease. Blood was drawn from patients with Susac syndrome. At that point, they were therapy-naive, on corticosteroids, or on intravenous immunoglobulin alone.

RNA totalling 0.5 to 1 ug underwent reverse transcription with random hexamers. Using its own MiXCR run on the immunoSEQ multiplex PCR reads, TCRdb lists one record per CDR3 protein. The table includes about 190,000 distinct CDR3 sequences, more than 85% detected once. The germline V and J ends were trimmed by 9 bases and 3 bases, with 12 bases remaining between them. The length of the CDR3 is 13 residues. The chain is built from TRBV12-3 or TRBV12-4 and TRBJ1-3; D uncertain. The sample comprised CD8+ T cells from PBMCs. The sequence was obtained from a human donor with Susac syndrome. The CDR3 loop is CASGVGFGNTIYF. The CDR3 DNA reads TGTGCCAGTGGAGTAGGATTTGGAAACACCATATATTTT.